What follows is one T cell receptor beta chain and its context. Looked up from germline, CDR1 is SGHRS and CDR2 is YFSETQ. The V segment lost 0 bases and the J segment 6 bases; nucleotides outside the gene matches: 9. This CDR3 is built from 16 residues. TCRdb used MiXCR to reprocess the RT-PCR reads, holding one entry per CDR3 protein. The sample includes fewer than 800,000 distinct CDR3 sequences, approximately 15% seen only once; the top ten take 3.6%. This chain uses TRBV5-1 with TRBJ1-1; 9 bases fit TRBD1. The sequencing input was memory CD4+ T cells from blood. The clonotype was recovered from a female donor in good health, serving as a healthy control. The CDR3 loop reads CASSLALGQGSAEAFF. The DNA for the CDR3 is TGCGCCAGCAGCTTGGCCCTCGGACAGGGGTCCGCTGAAGCTTTCTTT. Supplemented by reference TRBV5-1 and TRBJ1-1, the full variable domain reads KAGVTQTPRYLIKTRGQQVTLSCSPISGHRSVSWYQQTPGQGLQFLFEYFSETQRNKGNFPGRFSGRQFSNSRSEMNVSTLELGDSALYLCASSLALGQGSAEAFFGQGTRLTVV.